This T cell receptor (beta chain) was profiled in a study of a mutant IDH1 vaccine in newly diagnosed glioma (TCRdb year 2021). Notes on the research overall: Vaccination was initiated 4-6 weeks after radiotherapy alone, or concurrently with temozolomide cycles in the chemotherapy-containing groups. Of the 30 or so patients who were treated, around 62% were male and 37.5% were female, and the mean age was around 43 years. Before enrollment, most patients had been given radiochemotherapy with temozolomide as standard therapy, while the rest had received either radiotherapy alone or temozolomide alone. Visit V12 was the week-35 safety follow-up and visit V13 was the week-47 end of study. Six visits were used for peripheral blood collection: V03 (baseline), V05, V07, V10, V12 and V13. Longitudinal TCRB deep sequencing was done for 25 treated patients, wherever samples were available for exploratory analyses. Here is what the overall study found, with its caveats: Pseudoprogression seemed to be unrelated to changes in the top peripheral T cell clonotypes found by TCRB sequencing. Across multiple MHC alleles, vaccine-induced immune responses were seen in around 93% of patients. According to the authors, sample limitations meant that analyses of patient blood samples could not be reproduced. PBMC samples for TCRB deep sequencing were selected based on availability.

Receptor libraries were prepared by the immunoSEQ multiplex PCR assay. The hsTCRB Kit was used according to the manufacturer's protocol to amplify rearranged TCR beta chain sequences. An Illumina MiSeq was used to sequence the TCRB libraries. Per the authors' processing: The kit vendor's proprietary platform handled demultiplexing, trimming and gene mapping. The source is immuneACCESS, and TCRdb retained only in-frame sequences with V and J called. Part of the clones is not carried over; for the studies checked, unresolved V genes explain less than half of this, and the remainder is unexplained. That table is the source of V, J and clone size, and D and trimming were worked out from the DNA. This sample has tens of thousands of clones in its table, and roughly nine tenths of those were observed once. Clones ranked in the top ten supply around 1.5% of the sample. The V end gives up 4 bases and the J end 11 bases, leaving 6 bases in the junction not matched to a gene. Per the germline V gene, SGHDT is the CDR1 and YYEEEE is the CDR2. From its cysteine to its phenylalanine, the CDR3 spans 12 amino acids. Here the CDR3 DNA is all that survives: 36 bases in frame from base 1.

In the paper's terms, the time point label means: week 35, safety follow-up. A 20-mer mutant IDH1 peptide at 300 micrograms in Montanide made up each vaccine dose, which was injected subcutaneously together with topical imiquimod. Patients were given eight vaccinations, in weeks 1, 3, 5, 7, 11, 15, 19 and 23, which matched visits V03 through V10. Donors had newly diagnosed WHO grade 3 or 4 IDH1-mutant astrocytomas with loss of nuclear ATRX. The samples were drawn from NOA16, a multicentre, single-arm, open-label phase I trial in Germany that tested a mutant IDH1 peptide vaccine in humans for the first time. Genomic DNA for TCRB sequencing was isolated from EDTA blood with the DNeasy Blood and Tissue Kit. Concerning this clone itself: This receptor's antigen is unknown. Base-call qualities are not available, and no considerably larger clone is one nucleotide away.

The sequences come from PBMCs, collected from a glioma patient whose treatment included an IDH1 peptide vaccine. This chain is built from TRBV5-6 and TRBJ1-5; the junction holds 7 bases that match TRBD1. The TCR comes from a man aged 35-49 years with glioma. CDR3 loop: CASSPQGGSQHF. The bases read TGTGCCAGCAGCCCCCAGGGGGGATCCCAGCATTTT. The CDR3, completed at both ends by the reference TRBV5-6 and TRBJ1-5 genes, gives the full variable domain DAGVTQSPTHLIKTRGQQVTLRCSPKSGHDTVSWYQQALGQGPQFIFQYYEEEERQRGNFPDRFSGHQFPNYSSELNVNALLLGDSALYLCASSPQGGSQHFGDGTRLSIL.